Listed below are T cell receptor beta chains from one sample, sequenced in a study of T cells of healthy individuals. TCRdb called the 5' RACE reads again in MiXCR, with one record for every CDR3 protein. This table holds over 40,000 distinct CDR3 sequences, roughly 4.3% found once. Receptor source: a human donor in good health. Both conserved end residues are trimmed from each CDR3. D genes are given only for firm matches. Some rows mark clone size as missing; the rest say once, few, many or name a class of expanded clone.

>few|TRBV2|NA|TRBJ1-5
ASNTVTNQPQH
>NA|TRBV6-1|NA|TRBJ1-2
ASSERAGRNYGYT
>NA|TRBV7-8|NA|TRBJ2-3
ASRPGLPTDTQY
>many|TRBV2|TRBD2|TRBJ2-1
ASRRGGGYNEQF
>many|TRBV7-9|TRBD1|TRBJ1-6
ASSPTGGGNSPLH
>few|TRBV2|TRBD2|TRBJ2-1
ASSEALPLREVPSNEQF
>few|TRBV6-4|TRBD2|TRBJ2-1
ASSDVSGGNEQF
>many|TRBV29-1|NA|TRBJ1-3
SVGVGGNTIY
>NA|TRBV7-9|TRBD2|TRBJ2-7
ASSFPPLAGNGIVYEQY
>many|TRBV15|TRBD1|TRBJ2-1
ATSSHPGQGAYEQF
>many|TRBV20-1|NA|TRBJ2-3
SARDYGRSGTDTQY
>many|TRBV12-3/TRBV12-4|NA|TRBJ1-6
ASSAPGGSPLH
>many|TRBV6-6|NA|TRBJ2-5
ASSRDIQETQY
>many|TRBV4-1|TRBD1|TRBJ2-7
ASSRLQGQSYEQY
>many|TRBV2|NA|TRBJ2-5
ASSEPKRTQETQY
>NA|TRBV18|NA|TRBJ1-2
ASSPSQDRLYGYT
>many|TRBV12-3/TRBV12-4|NA|TRBJ1-4
ASSFGQGVTDEKLF
>many|TRBV6-4|NA|TRBJ2-1
ASSDSGLDYNEQF
>few|TRBV7-3|TRBD1|TRBJ2-3
ASSAQTGTGPTDTQY
>few|TRBV2|NA|TRBJ2-1
AIPGGGVNEQF
>few|TRBV6-6|TRBD2|TRBJ2-1
ASSYSSSGRVYEQF
>many|TRBV5-1|NA|TRBJ2-3
ASSTSTDTQY
>many|TRBV5-1|NA|TRBJ2-3
ASSLAGHLSTDTQY
>few|TRBV2|NA|TRBJ1-2
ASSVGGDPHGYT
>many|TRBV7-9|NA|TRBJ2-1
ASSFQEQLGNEQF
>NA|TRBV29-1|NA|TRBJ2-7
SGAVEGDTYEQC
>many|TRBV12-3/TRBV12-4|NA|TRBJ2-2
ASSLNQNTGELF
>many|TRBV20-1|TRBD2|TRBJ2-3
SARDLAGESDTQY
>many|TRBV27|NA|TRBJ1-1
ASSLVFPGHRLRNTEAF
>few|TRBV20-1|TRBD2|TRBJ2-7
SARVWLAGLTYEQY
>few|TRBV5-1|TRBD1|TRBJ2-6
ASSTSRGTLVGANVLT
>NA|TRBV7-8|NA|TRBJ2-1
ASSLERRIDNEQF
>many|TRBV7-2|NA|TRBJ2-7
ASSSPAAPGYEQY
>NA|TRBV5-1|NA|TRBJ2-7
ASSLGQGPIEQY
>few|TRBV5-1|NA|TRBJ2-1
ASKNLGGDEQF
>many|TRBV27|NA|TRBJ1-5
ASSLFQATGPQH
>many|TRBV5-1|NA|TRBJ1-3
ASSLLGDSGNTIY
>many|TRBV4-1|NA|TRBJ1-4
ASSQEHSRKLF
>NA|TRBV7-6|TRBD1|TRBJ1-2
ASSLAAGQAYAGYT
>many|TRBV12-3/TRBV12-4|NA|TRBJ2-3
ASSAGDTDTQY
>many|TRBV5-1|NA|TRBJ2-1
ASRGYNEQF
>many|TRBV29-1|NA|TRBJ1-2
SVGDGLNYGYT
>many|TRBV6-6|NA|TRBJ1-1
ASSYDGREAF
>few|TRBV30|NA|TRBJ2-7
AWSATDYEQY
>many|TRBV12-3/TRBV12-4|NA|TRBJ1-6
ASITEGVRNSPLH